This TCR beta chain came from a study of a mutant IDH1 vaccine in newly diagnosed glioma (dated by TCRdb to about 2021). Concerning the study at large: Vaccination started 4-6 weeks after radiotherapy alone, or was given together with temozolomide cycles in the groups whose treatment included chemotherapy. The approximately 32 treated patients were approximately 62% male and about 40% female, with a mean age of approximately 40 years. Before enrollment, patients had received standard therapy of radiotherapy alone, temozolomide alone, or radiochemotherapy with temozolomide; most received the combination. The week-35 safety follow-up was designated visit V12, and the week-47 end of study was designated visit V13. Peripheral blood was collected at six visits: V03 (baseline), V05, V07, V10, V12 and V13. For exploratory analyses, longitudinal TCRB deep sequencing was carried out in under 30 treated patients wherever samples were available. Results and caveats for the whole study, not just this receptor: Availability determined which PBMC samples were chosen for TCRB deep sequencing. The authors stated that sample limitations prevented analyses of patient blood samples from being reproduced. Pseudoprogression appeared unrelated to alterations in the top peripheral T cell clonotypes detected by TCRB sequencing. Across multiple MHC alleles, vaccine-induced immune responses were seen in more than 80% of patients.

Comments on this clone: No cognate antigen has been identified for it. No clone much larger than this one lies a single base away; base qualities are absent.

V is clipped by 10 bases and J by 0 bases, and the sequence between their germline boundaries is 5 bases long. The CDR3 numbers 11 residues from cysteine through phenylalanine. CDR3 DNA only is kept here, 33 bases in frame from base 1. The library came from the immunoSEQ multiplex PCR assay. Rearranged TCR beta chain sequences were amplified using the hsTCRB Kit according to the manufacturer's protocol. TCRB libraries were sequenced on an Illumina MiSeq. The study's processing was this. Demultiplexing, trimming and gene mapping were performed with the kit vendor's proprietary platform. This immuneACCESS table, as held by TCRdb, lists in-frame sequences with V and J called but not all clones. Of the missing ones, under half trace to an unresolved V gene in checked studies; the others have no known cause. The V and J calls and the clone size are those of that table, but D and trimming were determined from the DNA. The sample table records around 30,000 clones; roughly 85% of these occur just once. The top ten constitute around 7% of the sample.

The sample's time point label, decoded: week 35, safety follow-up. Every vaccine dose consisted of 300 ug of a 20-mer mutant IDH1 peptide in Montanide, administered subcutaneously together with topical imiquimod. Eight vaccinations were administered to patients in weeks 1, 3, 5, 7, 11, 15, 19 and 23, corresponding to visits V03 through V10. Newly diagnosed WHO grade 3 or 4 IDH1-mutant astrocytomas showing loss of nuclear ATRX were present in the donors. The samples were drawn from NOA16, a multicentre, single-arm, open-label phase I trial in Germany that tested a mutant IDH1 peptide vaccine in humans for the first time. Genomic DNA for TCRB sequencing was extracted from EDTA blood using the DNeasy Blood and Tissue Kit.

The sequencing here drew on PBMCs, taken from a glioma patient whose treatment included an IDH1 peptide vaccine. The chain joins TRBV23-1 to TRBJ2-3; no D gene call is confident. Being an ORF, TRBV23-1 has a function that is uncertain. This TCR was sampled from a young woman with glioma. At the DNA level, the sequence is TGCGCCACCCCTAGCACAGATACGCAGTATTTT. It translates to CATPSTDTQYF.